Shown below are 21 T cell receptor beta chains from a single sample sequenced in a study of T cell responses to AZD1222 COVID-19 vaccine. Profiled with immunoSEQ multiplex PCR; TCRdb holds only in-frame clones, not every one. Among 250,000 to 300,000 clones listed, 90% to 95% were seen once. The sequencing used peripheral blood, collected 28 days after the second AZD1222 dose. These receptors came from an adult who received the AZD1222 COVID-19 vaccine.

This clone was seen a single time. The J gene is TRBJ2-1, the V gene TRBV2; 10 nucleotides line up with TRBD2. V shed 6 bases and J 6 bases; nucleotides not matched to a gene: 8. This CDR3 spans 15 amino acids. Germline CDR1 and CDR2: SNHLY and FYNNEI. In DNA, the CDR3 is TGTGCCAGCAGACTAGCGGGGACCCCGATCAATGAGCAGTTCTTC. Translation: CASRLAGTPINEQFF.

This clone was found once. The same CDR3 is also encoded by other DNA sequences in this sample. V gene TRBV5-1 combines with J gene TRBJ2-6, with D possibly called TRBD1 or TRBD2 (5 bases each). Trimming removed 0 bases from V and 4 bases from J, with 8 bases in between. The CDR3 is 15 amino acids. Germline values: CDR1 SGHRS, CDR2 YFSETQ. The CDR3 DNA reads TGCGCCAGCAGCTTGGGAGGGACCGGGGCCAACGTCCTGACTTTC. Amino acids: CASSLGGTGANVLTF.

The V and J genes are TRBV28 and TRBJ2-2; TRBD2 aligns across 11 bases. The V gene end was trimmed by 2 bases and the J gene end by 5 bases; junction bases not matched to a gene: 4. The length of the CDR3 is 16 residues. The V gene's germline CDR1 is MDHEN and CDR2 SYDVKM. CDR3 nucleotide sequence: TGTGCCAGCAGTTTAGCCGGGACTAGCGGTACCGGGGAGCTGTTTTTT. Amino acid sequence: CASSLAGTSGTGELFF.

The chain combines TRBV28 with TRBJ1-6; a weak D match, TRBD1 (6 bases). Germline V CDR1 and CDR2: MDHEN, SYDVKM. CDR3 size: 18 residues. The V and J ends lost 3 bases and 2 bases respectively, with 17 bases between them. The CDR3 region is CASSFVRGQRAYNSPLHF. The CDR3 region has the DNA TGTGCCAGCAGTTTCGTCCGGGGGCAGCGCGCCTATAATTCACCCCTCCACTTT. The whole variable domain, remainder taken from reference TRBV28 and TRBJ1-6, is DVKVTQSSRYLVKRTGEKVFLECVQDMDHENMFWYRQDPGLGLRLIYFSYDVKMKEKGDIPEGYSVSREKKERFSLILESASTNQTSMYLCASSFVRGQRAYNSPLHFGNGTRLTVT.

The gene calls are TRBV4-2 and TRBJ2-2; D may be TRBD2 (5 bases). Germline CDR1 LGHNA, CDR2 YNFKEQ. This CDR3 has 12 residues. Deletions cut 0 bases from V and 11 bases from J, with 7 bases between. CDR3 nucleotide sequence: TGTGCCAGCAGCCAAGATACGGGAGAGCTGTTTTTT. Translated: CASSQDTGELFF.

This clone was found once. The rearrangement joins TRBV20-1 to TRBJ2-5; 7 nucleotides align to TRBD2. Per the germline V gene, CDR1 is DFQATT and CDR2 is SNEGSKA (reference sequence). This CDR3 is 13 amino acids long. With 3 bases clipped from V and 4 bases from J, the junction kept 5 bases outside the gene matches. The CDR3 DNA reads as TGCAGTGCTAGTGGGACTACCGGAGAGACCCAGTACTTC. Amino acids: CSASGTTGETQYF.

V gene TRBV10-3 combines with J gene TRBJ2-7, with 7 bases matching TRBD1. Trimming at V came to 6 bases and at J to 0 bases, leaving 2 bases not matched to a gene. The CDR3 extends over 13 amino acids. Germline CDR1 and CDR2: ENHRY and SYGVKD. This chain's CDR3 is CAIRQGSSYEQYF. The DNA for the CDR3 is TGTGCCATCAGACAGGGGAGCTCCTACGAGCAGTACTTC.

The genes are TRBV2 and TRBJ2-2, with D perhaps TRBD1 (5 bases). Per the germline V gene, CDR1 is SNHLY and CDR2 is FYNNEI. V lost 8 bases and J 0 bases, leaving 13 bases between the germline ends. The length of the CDR3 is 15 residues. Here the CDR3 DNA reads TGTGCCAGCTCCCGACAGATCGCGAACACCGGGGAGCTGTTTTTT. It translates to CASSRQIANTGELFF. The entire variable domain, with the rest obtained from reference TRBV2 and TRBJ2-2, is as follows: EPEVTQTPSHQVTQMGQEVILRCVPISNHLYFYWYRQILGQKVEFLVSFYNNEISEKSEIFDDQFSVERPDGSNFTLKIRSTKLEDSAMYFCASSRQIANTGELFFGEGSRLTVL.

This clone occurred a few times. J is TRBJ2-7 and V is TRBV5-1; D possibly matches TRBD1 or TRBD2 (6 bases each). CDR3 length: 14 amino acids. V dropped 1 base and J dropped 6 bases, with 14 bases sitting between them. Germline V gives CDR1 SGHRS, CDR2 YFSETQ. CDR3 in amino acids: CASSLRGALGEQYF. The CDR3 nucleotides read TGCGCCAGCAGCTTGAGGGGGGCATTAGGCGAGCAGTACTTC.

V is TRBV7-2 and J is TRBJ2-1; 9 nucleotides match TRBD1. The CDR3 consists of 15 residues. CDR1 is SGHTA, CDR2 FQGNSA, per germline. V dropped 4 bases and J dropped 7; count of bases not matched to a gene: 8. The CDR3 spells CASSSRQGGWNEQFF. CDR3 coding DNA: TGTGCCAGCAGCTCCCGACAGGGGGGTTGGAATGAGCAGTTCTTC. Full variable domain (missing parts from reference TRBV7-2 and TRBJ2-1): GAGVSQSPSNKVTEKGKDVELRCDPISGHTALYWYRQSLGQGLEFLIYFQGNSAPDKSGLPSDRFSAERTGGSVSTLTIQRTQQEDSAVYLCASSSRQGGWNEQFFGPGTRLTVL.

The CDR3 sequence: CATSGEGAIGNGYTF. In DNA form, the CDR3 reads TGTGCCACCTCGGGGGAGGGGGCGATTGGAAACGGCTACACCTTC. The V gene is TRBV2, the J gene TRBJ1-2; 7 bases map to TRBD1. Germline V CDR1 and CDR2: SNHLY, FYNNEI. V gave up 10 bases and J gave up 8 bases; unmatched junction bases: 19. This CDR3 spans 15 amino acids.

This clone has only a few counts. The V and J genes are TRBV9 and TRBJ1-1; tentative D call: TRBD1 (5 bases). The germline gives CDR1 SGDLS, CDR2 YYNGEE. This CDR3 has 13 residues. V gave up 1 base and J gave up 1 base, with 5 bases separating them. CDR3 region: CASSVQGNTEAFF. For the CDR3, the DNA is TGTGCCAGCAGCGTACAGGGGAACACTGAAGCTTTCTTT.

The J gene is TRBJ1-2, the V gene TRBV15; weak D call: TRBD1 (6 bases). CDR3 length: 16 amino acids. The V gene's germline CDR1 is LNHNV and CDR2 YYDKDF (reference sequence). V lost 5 bases and J 1 base, leaving 17 bases between the germline ends. This chain's CDR3 is CATSAKQGSVNYGYTF. CDR3 bases: TGTGCCACCAGCGCAAAACAGGGTTCGGTTAACTATGGCTACACCTTC.

In DNA, the CDR3 is TGTGCCAGCAGCTTTACAGGGTCAGGAAACACCATATATTTT. Amino acids: CASSFTGSGNTIYF. The genes are TRBV13 and TRBJ1-3; D may be TRBD1 (6 bases). Trimming took 3 bases from V and 4 from J, leaving 10 bases between them. The CDR3 covers 14 residues. Germline V gene sequence: CDR1 PRHDT, CDR2 FYEKMQ (reference sequence).

DNA for the CDR3: TGCGCCAGCAGCCAAGTTTTTAGCGGGAGCTACGAGCAGTACTTC. It is translated as CASSQVFSGSYEQYF. This chain links TRBV4-3 with TRBJ2-7; 9 bases line up with TRBD2. Germline V gene data show CDR1 as LGHNA and CDR2 as YSLEER. This CDR3 contains 15 residues. V lost 1 base and J lost 3; bases outside the gene matches: 4.

CDR3 DNA sequence: TGTGCCAGCAGCCCGAGAGGCGGGGGCCTTAGCACAGATACGCAGTATTTT. It codes for CASSPRGGGLSTDTQYF. The V gene is TRBV11-2, the J gene TRBJ2-3; tentative D call: TRBD2 (7 bases). The CDR3 contains 17 residues. V dropped 5 bases and J dropped 0 bases, with 18 bases sitting between them. Germline assignment: CDR1 SGHAT and CDR2 FQNNGV.

The chain employs TRBV5-4 and TRBJ2-1; possibly TRBD1 or TRBD2 for D (6 bases each). From germline, CDR1 is SGHNT and CDR2 YYREEE (reference sequence). The CDR3 runs 15 residues. The ends were cut back, 1 base at V and 2 bases at J, with 10 bases in the middle. The CDR3 region has the DNA TGTGCCAGCAGCTTGAAGGGGGGTCCCTACAATGAGCAGTTCTTC. This translates into CASSLKGGPYNEQFF.

The rearrangement links TRBV7-9 to TRBJ2-3, with 7 positions matching TRBD2. V shed 5 bases and J 4 bases; nucleotides not matched to a gene: 0. This CDR3 has 12 amino acids. Germline CDR1 is SEHNR and CDR2 is FQNEAQ (reference sequence). The CDR3 region has the DNA TGTGCCAGCAGCGGGGGGGCAGATACGCAGTATTTT. Its translation: CASSGGADTQYF.

The rearrangement links TRBV18 to TRBJ2-1; the D gene is possibly TRBD2 (6 bases). CDR1 KGHSH and CDR2 LQKENI come from the germline V gene. V gave up 2 bases and J gave up 2 bases, with 10 bases separating them. This CDR3 spans 15 amino acids. Written as DNA, the CDR3 is TGTGCCAGCTCACCAGCTAGCGCAGCCTACAATGAGCAGTTCTTC. It specifies CASSPASAAYNEQFF.

This chain connects TRBV27 to TRBJ2-7, with D unclear. Per the germline V gene, CDR1 is MNHEY and CDR2 is SMNVEV (reference sequence). The CDR3 is 16 amino acids. Trimming stripped 6 bases from V and 2 bases from J, with 20 bases between. The CDR3 nucleotides are TGTGCCAGCAGGATAGACGGGTACCGGTCCCCCTACGAGCAGTACTTC. Amino acids: CASRIDGYRSPYEQYF.

This chain uses TRBV6-2 or TRBV6-3 with TRBJ1-4, with TRBD1 identical over 10 bases. Trimming at V came to 5 bases and at J to 2 bases, leaving 5 bases not matched to a gene. Germline CDR1 reads MNHEY; CDR2 reads SVGEGT. The CDR3 is 16 residues long. The chain's CDR3 is CASSRGQGLTNEKLFF. CDR3 bases: TGTGCCAGCAGTCGGGGACAGGGGCTGACTAATGAAAAACTGTTTTTT.